This T cell receptor (beta chain) was sequenced for a study of Graves' ophthalmopathy and Graves' hyperthyroidism. About the research overall: The blood sample was drawn at first diagnosis and before any treatment. Broader study findings: Also, most clonotypes expanded in the thyroid above 0.001 frequency appeared in blood.

TCR beta CDR3 regions were amplified from RNA transcripts. HTBI primers were used in a first-round RT-PCR, which preceded a second-round multiplex PCR. One entry per CDR3 protein results from TCRdb running MiXCR on the multiplex PCR reads. The table lists 400,000 to 500,000 distinct CDR3 sequences, roughly 20% of them singletons, with around 3.2% in the top ten. Remarks on this clonotype: Its antigen is unknown.

The CDR3 runs to 16 residues. Trimming at V came to 2 bases and at J to 2 bases, leaving 7 bases not matched to a gene. The germline V gene has CDR1 KGHDR and CDR2 SFDVKD. The receptor was isolated from a woman aged 18-29 years with stable Graves' hyperthyroidism. The chain joins TRBV24-1 to TRBJ2-5; 7 bases are a match to TRBD2. Sample: peripheral blood. The CDR3 coding sequence is TGTGCCACCAGTGATTCGCGGGGGTGGCCGCAAGAGACCCAGTACTTC. Translated, it gives CATSDSRGWPQETQYF.